These 21 T cell receptor beta chains share one sample of origin, sequenced in a study of T cell responses to AZD1222 COVID-19 vaccine. The table came from immunoSEQ multiplex PCR; TCRdb's copy has only in-frame clones and leaves some out. The table records about 270,000 clones, almost 95% of them present only once. Sequenced material: peripheral blood, taken 28 days after the second AZD1222 dose. These receptors were obtained from an adult who received the AZD1222 COVID-19 vaccine.

V and J are TRBV2 and TRBJ1-2; tentative D call: TRBD1 (5 bases). Germline assignment: CDR1 SNHLY and CDR2 FYNNEI. Trimming removed 11 bases from V and 7 bases from J, with 20 bases in between. The CDR3 consists of 13 residues. CDR3 amino acids: CAGQRDGGVGYTF. The CDR3 region has the DNA TGTGCCGGACAACGGGACGGCGGGGTTGGCTACACCTTC.

The chain combines TRBV3-1 (or the pseudogene TRBV3-2) with TRBJ1-2; TRBD1 matches 7 bases. This CDR3 contains 12 residues. The germline gives CDR1 LGHDT, CDR2 YNNKEL (reference sequence). V gave up 4 bases and J gave up 6 bases; unmatched junction bases: 2. The CDR3 sequence: CASSPRGNGYTF. The CDR3 DNA reads as TGTGCCAGCAGCCCCAGGGGGAATGGCTACACCTTC.

This rearrangement joins TRBV28 to TRBJ1-1; D uncertain. Germline-derived CDR1 and CDR2 are MDHEN and SYDVKM. There are 14 residues in the CDR3. Between the trimmed V and J ends, which lost 6 bases and 4 bases, there was a span of 15 bases. CDR3 sequence reads: CASSLPLRATEAFF. CDR3 sequence (DNA): TGTGCCAGCAGCCTCCCCCTTAGGGCCACTGAAGCTTTCTTT.

The chain recombines TRBV18 with TRBJ2-2, with D unresolved. V lost 2 bases and J 7 bases, leaving 17 bases between the germline ends. Per germline, CDR1 KGHSH and CDR2 LQKENI. This CDR3 has 16 residues. CDR3 bases: TGTGCCAGCTCACCAATTTCCGGTCCCCCGGTCGGGGAGCTGTTTTTT. Its protein product is CASSPISGPPVGELFF.

The CDR3 DNA follows: TGTGCCAGCAGCGTAGGAAGGACCTCCTACGAGCAGTACTTC. Residues: CASSVGRTSYEQYF. The chain carries TRBV9 and TRBJ2-7; no definite D call. This CDR3 comprises 14 residues. Per the germline V gene, CDR1 is SGDLS and CDR2 is YYNGEE. V lost 0 bases and J lost 0, with 7 bases in between.

The CDR3, as DNA: TGTGCCAGCTCACCAACAGGGGGCGAAACCTATGGCTACACCTTC. It encodes CASSPTGGETYGYTF. This chain joins TRBV18 and TRBJ1-2; TRBD1 matches at 9 bases. The trim removed 2 bases at V and 4 bases at J, leaving 5 bases unmatched. The CDR3 has 15 residues. Germline V gene data show CDR1 as KGHSH and CDR2 as LQKENI.

The rearrangement joins TRBV18 to TRBJ1-3; maybe TRBD1 (5 bases). V dropped 5 bases and J dropped 0 bases, with 11 bases sitting between them. The germline gives CDR1 KGHSH, CDR2 LQKENI. The CDR3 totals 15 residues. The CDR3 coding sequence is TGTGCCAGCTCAGAAGGGACGGCCTCTGGAAACACCATATATTTT. Its protein product is CASSEGTASGNTIYF. Filled out from reference TRBV18 and TRBJ1-3, the complete variable domain reads NAGVMQNPRHLVRRRGQEARLRCSPMKGHSHVYWYRQLPEEGLKFMVYLQKENIIDESGMPKERFSAEFPKEGPSILRIQQVVRGDSAAYFCASSEGTASGNTIYFGEGSWLTVV.

The J gene is TRBJ2-3, the V gene TRBV19; 8 bases align to TRBD2. Germline loops: CDR1 LNHDA, CDR2 SQIVND (reference sequence). Germline trimming cut 2 bases from V and 2 bases from J; bases unmatched to any gene: 6. The CDR3 is 16 residues long. CDR3 protein: CASSISAGGPTDTQYF. The CDR3 nucleotides read TGTGCCAGTAGTATATCTGCGGGAGGACCCACAGATACGCAGTATTTT.

The chain couples TRBV7-9 to TRBJ1-1; no clear D gene. Deletions cut 4 bases from V and 8 bases from J, with 5 bases between. Germline values: CDR1 SEHNR, CDR2 FQNEAQ (reference sequence). The CDR3 has 10 amino acids. As DNA, the CDR3 is TGTGCCAGCAGCTATGGAGAAGCTTTCTTT. This codes for CASSYGEAFF.

V is TRBV6-5 and J is TRBJ1-6, with D unresolved. The ends were cut back, 10 bases at V and 5 bases at J, with 12 bases in the middle. The CDR3 loop spans 13 amino acids. Germline V gives CDR1 MNHEY, CDR2 SVGAGI. The DNA of the CDR3 is TGTGCCACACCGGGGTATAATAATTCACCCCTCCACTTT. Amino acid sequence: CATPGYNNSPLHF.

As DNA, the CDR3 is TGTGCCAGCAGCTTAAAACAGGGGAATAACTATGGCTACACCTTC. This codes for CASSLKQGNNYGYTF. V gene TRBV7-8 combines with J gene TRBJ1-2; 7 bases fit TRBD1. Trimming at V came to 2 bases and at J to 1 base, leaving 4 bases not matched to a gene. The CDR3 is 15 amino acids. Per the germline V gene, CDR1 is SGHVS and CDR2 is FQNEAQ.

This chain uses TRBV28 with TRBJ2-2, with D unclear. Trimming pared 3 bases from V and 6 bases from J, leaving 8 bases between. This CDR3 has 13 residues. Germline-derived CDR1 and CDR2 are MDHEN and SYDVKM. The CDR3 DNA sequence: TGTGCCAGCAGTTTGGGAATACCCGGGGAGCTGTTTTTT. Translating it yields CASSLGIPGELFF.

The rearrangement joins TRBV19 to TRBJ1-5, with TRBD1 as a possible D gene (6 bases). Germline V lookup: CDR1 LNHDA, CDR2 SQIVND (reference sequence). The CDR3 covers 14 residues. V lost 5 bases to trimming and J lost 4 bases, with 12 bases between them. As DNA, the CDR3 is TGTGCCAGTAGTCTCGACAGGCAAAATCAGCCCCAGCATTTT. Its translation is CASSLDRQNQPQHF.

The CDR3 region has the DNA TGTGCCAGCGGAAAGAGTGGGTCTAATGAAAAACTGTTTTTT. Its translation: CASGKSGSNEKLFF. The V call is TRBV6-5, the J call TRBJ1-4; D ambiguous. The germline V gene encodes CDR1 MNHEY and CDR2 SVGAGI. The CDR3 is 14 amino acids. Deletions cut 8 bases from V and 3 bases from J, with 13 bases between.

This chain uses TRBV13 with TRBJ2-7, with D hard to call. Germline-derived CDR1 and CDR2 are PRHDT and FYEKMQ (reference sequence). This CDR3 is built from 11 residues. V was pared by 1 base and J by 6 bases, with 4 bases between. As DNA, the CDR3 is TGTGCCAGCAGCTTAGTCGGCGAGCAGTACTTC. This sequence encodes CASSLVGEQYF.

The rearrangement joins TRBV24-1 to TRBJ2-2, with D unresolved. The CDR3 loop spans 11 amino acids. Germline V CDR1 and CDR2: KGHDR, SFDVKD. The V and J ends lost 6 bases and 7 bases respectively, with 5 bases between them. The CDR3 is CATSYSGELFF. The CDR3 coding sequence is TGTGCCACCAGTTACAGCGGGGAGCTGTTTTTT.

This chain uses TRBV7-9 with TRBJ1-2; D call uncertain. CDR3 size: 10 residues. V lost 10 bases to trimming and J lost 4 bases, with 7 bases between them. Germline values: CDR1 SEHNR, CDR2 FQNEAQ (reference sequence). The CDR3 region has the DNA TGTGCCATCCAGACCTATGGCTACACCTTC. It codes for CAIQTYGYTF.

Points on this clone: Different DNA sequences within this sample yield the same CDR3. The rearrangement uses TRBV5-6 and TRBJ2-7; D may be TRBD2 (6 bases). V shed 0 bases and J shed 2 bases, with 9 bases lying between them. Germline loops: CDR1 SGHDT, CDR2 YYEEEE. There are 14 residues in the CDR3. CDR3 amino acids: CASSLAGDPYEQYF. The CDR3 DNA follows: TGTGCCAGCAGCTTGGCGGGAGACCCCTACGAGCAGTACTTC.

This chain connects TRBV6-5 to TRBJ1-3; no clear D gene. Trimming shortened V by 0 bases and J by 0 bases, and 9 bases separated the two germline ends. CDR3 length: 16 amino acids. CDR1 and CDR2 (germline): MNHEY, SVGAGI. The CDR3 protein is CASSYSMWSSGNTIYF. In DNA, the CDR3 is TGTGCCAGCAGTTACTCGATGTGGAGCTCTGGAAACACCATATATTTT.

The chain joins TRBV11-2 to TRBJ2-2; D perhaps matches TRBD1 (8 bases). This CDR3 region has 17 residues. Germline V gene sequence: CDR1 SGHAT, CDR2 FQNNGV. V shed 3 bases and J shed 5 bases, with 19 bases lying between them. In nucleotides, the CDR3 is TGTGCCAGCAGCTTCTCTCGGACAGGGACTAAGACCGGGGAGCTGTTTTTT. Amino acids: CASSFSRTGTKTGELFF.

The rearrangement uses TRBV4-1 and TRBJ2-7; D is uncertain. V lost 0 bases and J lost 0, with 12 bases in between. The CDR3 has 16 residues. The germline CDR1 and CDR2 sequences are MGHRA and YSYEKL. CDR3 nucleotides: TGCGCCAGCAGCCAAGAAGAGTTGGCAGGCTCCTACGAGCAGTACTTC. Its protein product is CASSQEELAGSYEQYF.